This T cell receptor (beta chain) was observed in a study of response to subunit inactivated influenza vaccine. TCRdb ran MiXCR on the RT-PCR reads and lists one entry per CDR3 protein. The data hold hundreds of thousands of distinct CDR3 sequences, with roughly 10% observed a single time. This clonotype was counted ten times or more. CDR3 size: 14 residues. Trimming took 6 bases from V and 0 from J, leaving 9 bases between them. Germline CDR1 reads MDHEN; CDR2 reads SYDVKM. These data were also filed under a second study, of T cells expressing NK-cell markers. That paper states: A 5'RACE template switching approach incorporating UMIs was used to make TCR beta cDNA. CD3+CD56+NKG2C+, CD3+CD56+NKG2C- and CD3+CD56-NKG2C+ T cells, once sorted, supplied the TCR beta repertoires. An anti-gamma-delta TCR antibody was added in several experiments. It restricted sorting to alpha-beta TCR-expressing T cells. The same clonotypes also predominated in the CD3+CD56-NKG2C+ fraction of four donors. Evidence did not settle whether expanded NKG2C+ T cell clones targeted HCMV.

The chain has TRBV28 and TRBJ1-3; D not certain. Material: PBMCs from blood, obtained on the day of vaccination. The sequence derives from a man in his forties or fifties who received an inactivated influenza vaccine. CDR3 amino acids: CASSAGISGNTIYF. The DNA for the CDR3 is TGTGCCAGCAGCGCGGGGATCTCTGGAAACACCATATATTTT.